This entry concerns a single T cell receptor (beta chain). Its antigen is as yet unknown. This specimen belongs to a study of cytomegalovirus exposure and HLA in healthy donors. Study in general: In terms of ancestry, the Caucasian-associated cluster contained roughly 81% of the approximately 400 genotyped donors.

Use of 60 Vbeta and 13 Jbeta primers characterized the PCR. Profiled with immunoSEQ multiplex PCR; TCRdb holds only in-frame clones, not every one. The sample has some 130,000 clones; about three fifths are singletons. Overall study results and limits: Segments of the TCR beta V type were, in most cases, productive about 87% or about 30% of the time in an earlier analysis.

Germline V gene sequence: CDR1 SNHLY, CDR2 FYNNEI. J lost 2 bases, V lost 7 bases, and 5 bases had no gene match. The CDR3 length is 13 residues. This TCR was recovered from a man in his forties in good health and CMV-seropositive. The gene calls are TRBV2 and TRBJ2-7, with 7 bases matching TRBD1. What was sequenced was PBMCs. The CDR3 loop reads CASTSGQAYEQYF. CDR3 nucleotides: TGTGCCAGCACGTCCGGACAGGCCTACGAGCAGTACTTC. The full variable domain, in which reference TRBV2 and TRBJ2-7 provide the parts outside the CDR3, is EPEVTQTPSHQVTQMGQEVILRCVPISNHLYFYWYRQILGQKVEFLVSFYNNEISEKSEIFDDQFSVERPDGSNFTLKIRSTKLEDSAMYFCASTSGQAYEQYFGPGTRLTVT.